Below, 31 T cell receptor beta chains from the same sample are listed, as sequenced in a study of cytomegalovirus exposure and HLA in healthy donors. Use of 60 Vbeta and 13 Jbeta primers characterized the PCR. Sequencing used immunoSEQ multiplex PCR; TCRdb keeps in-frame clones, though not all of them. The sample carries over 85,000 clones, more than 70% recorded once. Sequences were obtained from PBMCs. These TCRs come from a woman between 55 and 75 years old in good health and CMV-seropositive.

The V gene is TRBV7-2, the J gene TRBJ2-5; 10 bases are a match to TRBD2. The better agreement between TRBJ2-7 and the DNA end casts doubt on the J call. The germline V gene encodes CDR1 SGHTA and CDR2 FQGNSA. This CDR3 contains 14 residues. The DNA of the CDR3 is TGTGCCAGCAGCGTTAGCGGGAGGCTCTACGAGCAGTACTTC. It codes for CASSVSGRLYEQYF.

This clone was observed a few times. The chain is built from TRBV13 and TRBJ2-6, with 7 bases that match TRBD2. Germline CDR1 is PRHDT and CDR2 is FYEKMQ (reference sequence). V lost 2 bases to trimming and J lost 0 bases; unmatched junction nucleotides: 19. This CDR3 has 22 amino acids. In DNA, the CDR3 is TGTGCCAGCAGCTTATATCTGACAATAGGGGAGGGGTTGAACTCTGGGGCCAACGTCCTGACTTTC. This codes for CASSLYLTIGEGLNSGANVLTF. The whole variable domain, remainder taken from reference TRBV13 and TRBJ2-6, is AAGVIQSPRHLIKEKRETATLKCYPIPRHDTVYWYQQGPGQDPQFLISFYEKMQSDKGSIPDRFSAQQFSDYHSELNMSSLELGDSALYFCASSLYLTIGEGLNSGANVLTFGAGSRLTVL.

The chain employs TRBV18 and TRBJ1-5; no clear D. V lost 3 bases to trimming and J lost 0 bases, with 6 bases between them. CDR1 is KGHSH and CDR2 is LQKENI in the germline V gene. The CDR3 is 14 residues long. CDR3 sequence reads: CASSPLDSNQPQHF. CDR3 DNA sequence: TGTGCCAGCTCACCCCTAGATAGCAATCAGCCCCAGCATTTT. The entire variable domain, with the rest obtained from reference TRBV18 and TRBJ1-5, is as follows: NAGVMQNPRHLVRRRGQEARLRCSPMKGHSHVYWYRQLPEEGLKFMVYLQKENIIDESGMPKERFSAEFPKEGPSILRIQQVVRGDSAAYFCASSPLDSNQPQHFGDGTRLSIL.

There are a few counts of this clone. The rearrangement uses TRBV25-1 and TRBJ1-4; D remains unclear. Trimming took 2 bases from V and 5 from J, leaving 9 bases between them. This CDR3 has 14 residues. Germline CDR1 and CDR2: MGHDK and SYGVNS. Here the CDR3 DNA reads TGTGCCAGCAGTGAACGCCAGATCAATGAAAAACTGTTTTTT. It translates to CASSERQINEKLFF.

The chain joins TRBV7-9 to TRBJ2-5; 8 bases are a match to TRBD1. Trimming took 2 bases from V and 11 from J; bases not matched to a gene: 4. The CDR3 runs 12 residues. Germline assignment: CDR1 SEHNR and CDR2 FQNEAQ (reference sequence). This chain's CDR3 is CASSLNRGEQYF. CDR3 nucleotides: TGTGCCAGCAGCTTAAACAGGGGGGAGCAGTACTTC.

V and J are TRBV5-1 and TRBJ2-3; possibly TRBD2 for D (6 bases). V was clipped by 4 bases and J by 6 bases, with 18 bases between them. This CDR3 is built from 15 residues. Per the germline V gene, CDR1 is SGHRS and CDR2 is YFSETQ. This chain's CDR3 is CASSPGGSGRDTQYF. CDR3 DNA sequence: TGCGCCAGCAGCCCCGGAGGGAGCGGTAGGGATACGCAGTATTTT. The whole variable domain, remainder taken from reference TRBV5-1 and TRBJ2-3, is KAGVTQTPRYLIKTRGQQVTLSCSPISGHRSVSWYQQTPGQGLQFLFEYFSETQRNKGNFPGRFSGRQFSNSRSEMNVSTLELGDSALYLCASSPGGSGRDTQYFGPGTRLTVL.

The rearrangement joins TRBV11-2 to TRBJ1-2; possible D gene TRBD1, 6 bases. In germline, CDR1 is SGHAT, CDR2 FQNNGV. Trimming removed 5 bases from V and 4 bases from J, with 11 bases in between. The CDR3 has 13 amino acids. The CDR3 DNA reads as TGTGCCAGCAGCCCGGACAGCGGCTATGGCTACACCTTC. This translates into CASSPDSGYGYTF.

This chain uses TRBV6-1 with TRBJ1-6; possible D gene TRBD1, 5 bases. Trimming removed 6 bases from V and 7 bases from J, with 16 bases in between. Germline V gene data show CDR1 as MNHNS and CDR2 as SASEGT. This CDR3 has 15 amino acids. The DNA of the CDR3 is TGTGCCAGCAGGGAACCGGGACTGTCGAATTCACCCCTCCACTTT. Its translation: CASREPGLSNSPLHF.

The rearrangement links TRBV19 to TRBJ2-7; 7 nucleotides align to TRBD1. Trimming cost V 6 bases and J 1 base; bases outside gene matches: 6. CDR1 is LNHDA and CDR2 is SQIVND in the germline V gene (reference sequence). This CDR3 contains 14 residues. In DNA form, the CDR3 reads TGTGCCAGTAGGAGGGGGCCACGGTCCTACGAGCAGTACTTC. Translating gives CASRRGPRSYEQYF.

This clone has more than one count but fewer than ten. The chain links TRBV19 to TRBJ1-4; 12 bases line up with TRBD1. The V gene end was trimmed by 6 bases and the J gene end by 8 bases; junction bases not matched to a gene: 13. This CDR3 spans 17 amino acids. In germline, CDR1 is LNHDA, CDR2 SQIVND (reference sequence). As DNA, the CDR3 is TGTGCCAGTAGCCCTACCCGGGACAGGGGGCTTCACGAAAAACTGTTTTTT. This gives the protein CASSPTRDRGLHEKLFF. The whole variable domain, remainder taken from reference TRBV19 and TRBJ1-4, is DGGITQSPKYLFRKEGQNVTLSCEQNLNHDAMYWYRQDPGQGLRLIYYSQIVNDFQKGDIAEGYSVSREKKESFPLTVTSAQKNPTAFYLCASSPTRDRGLHEKLFFGSGTQLSVL.

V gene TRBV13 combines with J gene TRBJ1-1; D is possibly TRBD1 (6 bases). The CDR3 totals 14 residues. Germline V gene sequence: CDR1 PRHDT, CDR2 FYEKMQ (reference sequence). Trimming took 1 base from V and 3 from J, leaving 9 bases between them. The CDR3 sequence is CASSLAGGDTEAFF. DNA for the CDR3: TGTGCCAGCAGCTTAGCGGGGGGCGACACTGAAGCTTTCTTT.

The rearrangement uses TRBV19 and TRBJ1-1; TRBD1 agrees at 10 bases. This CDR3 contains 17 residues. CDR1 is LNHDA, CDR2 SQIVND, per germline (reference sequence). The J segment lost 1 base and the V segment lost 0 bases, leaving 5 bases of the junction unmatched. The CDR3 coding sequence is TGTGCCAGTAGTATAGAGGACAGGGGGGCGCCGAACACTGAAGCTTTCTTT. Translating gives CASSIEDRGAPNTEAFF.

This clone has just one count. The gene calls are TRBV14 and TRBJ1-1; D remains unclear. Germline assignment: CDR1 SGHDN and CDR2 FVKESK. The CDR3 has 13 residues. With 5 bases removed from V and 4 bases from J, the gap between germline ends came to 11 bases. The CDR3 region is CASSKGGSTEAFF. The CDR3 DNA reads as TGTGCCAGCAGCAAAGGAGGGAGCACTGAAGCTTTCTTT.

DNA for the CDR3: TGTGCCAGCAGCCCACTCGGGGGGGATAGCAATCAGCCCCAGCATTTT. Translation gives CASSPLGGDSNQPQHF. The gene calls are TRBV4-2 and TRBJ1-5; possibly TRBD1 for D (5 bases). The V and J ends lost 4 bases and 0 bases respectively, with 13 bases between them. Germline lookup yields CDR1 LGHNA and CDR2 YNFKEQ. The CDR3 runs to 16 residues.

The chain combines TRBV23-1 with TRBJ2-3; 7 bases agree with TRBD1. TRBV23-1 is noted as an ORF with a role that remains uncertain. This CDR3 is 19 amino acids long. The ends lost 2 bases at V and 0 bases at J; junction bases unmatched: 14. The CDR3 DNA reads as TGCGCCAGCAGTCAACCTCCAGGGCTTGGGACAGTGAGCACAGATACGCAGTATTTT. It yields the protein CASSQPPGLGTVSTDTQYF.

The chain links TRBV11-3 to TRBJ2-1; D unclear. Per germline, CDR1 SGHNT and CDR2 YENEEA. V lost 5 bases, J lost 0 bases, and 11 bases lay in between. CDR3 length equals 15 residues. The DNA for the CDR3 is TGTGCCAGCAGCCCCGCCAGTTACTCCTACAATGAGCAGTTCTTC. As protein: CASSPASYSYNEQFF.

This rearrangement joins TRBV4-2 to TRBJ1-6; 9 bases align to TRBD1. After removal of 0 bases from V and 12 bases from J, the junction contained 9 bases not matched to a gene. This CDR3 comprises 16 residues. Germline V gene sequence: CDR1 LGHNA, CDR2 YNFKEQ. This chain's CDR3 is CASSQEAPGQGRPLHF. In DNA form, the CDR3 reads TGTGCCAGCAGCCAAGAGGCCCCGGGACAGGGACGACCCCTCCACTTT.

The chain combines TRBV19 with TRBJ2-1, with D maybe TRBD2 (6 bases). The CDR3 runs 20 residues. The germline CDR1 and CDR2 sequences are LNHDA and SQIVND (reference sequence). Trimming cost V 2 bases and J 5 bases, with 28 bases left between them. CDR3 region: CASSISIFWQRRGLDNEQFF. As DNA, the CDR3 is TGTGCCAGTAGTATATCTATCTTTTGGCAGCGCCGGGGGTTAGACAATGAGCAGTTCTTC.

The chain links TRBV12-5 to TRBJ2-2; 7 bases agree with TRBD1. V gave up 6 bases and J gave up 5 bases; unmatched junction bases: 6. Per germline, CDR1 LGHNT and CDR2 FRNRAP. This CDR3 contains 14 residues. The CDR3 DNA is TGTGCTAGTGGCCAGTGGACAGGAACCGGGGAGCTGTTTTTT. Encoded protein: CASGQWTGTGELFF.

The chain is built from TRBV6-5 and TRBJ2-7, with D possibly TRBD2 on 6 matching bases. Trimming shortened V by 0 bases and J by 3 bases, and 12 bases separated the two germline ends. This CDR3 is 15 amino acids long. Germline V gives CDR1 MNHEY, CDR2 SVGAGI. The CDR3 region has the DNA TGTGCCAGCAGTTACTCGGGACTTGGGGTCTACGAGCAGTACTTC. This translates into CASSYSGLGVYEQYF.

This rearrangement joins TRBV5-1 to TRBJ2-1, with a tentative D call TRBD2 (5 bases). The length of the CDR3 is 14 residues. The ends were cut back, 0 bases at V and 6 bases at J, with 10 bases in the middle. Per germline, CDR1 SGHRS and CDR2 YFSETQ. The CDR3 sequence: CASSLEGSSNEQFF. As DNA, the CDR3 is TGCGCCAGCAGCTTGGAAGGGAGTAGCAATGAGCAGTTCTTC.

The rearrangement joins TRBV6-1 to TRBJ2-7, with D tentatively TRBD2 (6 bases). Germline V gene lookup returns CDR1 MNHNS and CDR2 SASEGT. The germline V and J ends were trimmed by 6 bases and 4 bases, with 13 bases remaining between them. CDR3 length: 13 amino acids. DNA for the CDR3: TGTGCCAGCAGCGGAGGGATTTTGTACGAGCAGTACTTC. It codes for CASSGGILYEQYF.

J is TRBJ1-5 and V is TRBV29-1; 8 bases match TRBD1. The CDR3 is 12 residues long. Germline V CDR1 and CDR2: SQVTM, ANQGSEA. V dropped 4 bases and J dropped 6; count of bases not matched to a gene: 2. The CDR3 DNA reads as TGCAGCGTTGTCACAGGGGGTCAGCCCCAGCATTTT. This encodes CSVVTGGQPQHF.

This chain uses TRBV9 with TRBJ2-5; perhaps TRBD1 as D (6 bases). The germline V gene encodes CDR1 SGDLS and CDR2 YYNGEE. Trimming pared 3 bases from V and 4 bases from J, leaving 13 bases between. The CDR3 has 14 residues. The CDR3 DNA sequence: TGTGCCAGCAGCGGAACGACAGGACCAGAGACCCAGTACTTC. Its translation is CASSGTTGPETQYF.

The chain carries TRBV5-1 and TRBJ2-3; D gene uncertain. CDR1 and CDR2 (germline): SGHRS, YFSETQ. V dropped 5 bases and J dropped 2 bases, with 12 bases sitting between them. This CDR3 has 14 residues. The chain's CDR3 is CASRPDLTTDTQYF. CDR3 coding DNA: TGCGCCAGCAGACCTGACTTAACCACAGATACGCAGTATTTT.

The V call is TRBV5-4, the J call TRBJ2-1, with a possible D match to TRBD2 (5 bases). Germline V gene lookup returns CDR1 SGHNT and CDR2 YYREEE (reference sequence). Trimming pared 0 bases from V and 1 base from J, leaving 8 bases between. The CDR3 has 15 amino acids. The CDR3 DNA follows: TGTGCCAGCAGCTTGGTTTCGGGGTCCTACAATGAGCAGTTCTTC. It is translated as CASSLVSGSYNEQFF.

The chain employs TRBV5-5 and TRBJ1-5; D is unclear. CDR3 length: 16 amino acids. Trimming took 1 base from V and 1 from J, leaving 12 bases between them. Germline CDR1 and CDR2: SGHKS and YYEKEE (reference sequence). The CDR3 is CASSLSVSLSNQPQHF. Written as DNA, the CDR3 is TGTGCCAGCAGCTTGAGTGTCAGTTTAAGCAATCAGCCCCAGCATTTT.

The CDR3 sequence: CASSQDLGQGNSPLHF. The DNA of the CDR3 is TGTGCCAGCAGCCAAGATCTAGGACAGGGTAATTCACCCCTCCACTTT. The chain combines TRBV4-2 with TRBJ1-6; 8 positions agree with TRBD1. J gave up 6 bases and V 0 bases, and 4 bases lay outside the gene matches. This CDR3 has 16 residues. Germline CDR1 reads LGHNA; CDR2 reads YNFKEQ.

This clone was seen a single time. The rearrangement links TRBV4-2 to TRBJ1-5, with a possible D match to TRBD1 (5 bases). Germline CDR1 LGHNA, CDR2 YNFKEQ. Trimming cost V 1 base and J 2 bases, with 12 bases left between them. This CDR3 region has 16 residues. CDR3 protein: CASSQVGGVGNQPQHF. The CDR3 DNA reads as TGTGCCAGCAGCCAAGTTGGGGGGGTCGGCAATCAGCCCCAGCATTTT.

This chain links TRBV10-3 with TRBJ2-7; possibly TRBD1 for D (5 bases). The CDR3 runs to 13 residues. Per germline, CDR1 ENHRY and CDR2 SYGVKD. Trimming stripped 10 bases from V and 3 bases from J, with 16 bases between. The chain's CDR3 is CATRQSLDYEQYF. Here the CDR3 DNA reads TGTGCCACCCGACAGTCTCTTGACTACGAGCAGTACTTC.

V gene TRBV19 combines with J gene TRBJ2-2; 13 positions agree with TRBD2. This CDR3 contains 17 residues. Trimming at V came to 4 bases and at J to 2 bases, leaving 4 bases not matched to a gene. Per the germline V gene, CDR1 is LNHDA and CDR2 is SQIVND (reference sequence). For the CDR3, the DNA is TGTGCCAGTAGTAGGGGGGGACTAGCGGGAAACACCGGGGAGCTGTTTTTT. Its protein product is CASSRGGLAGNTGELFF.